This record covers a single T cell receptor (beta chain). Its antigen is unidentified. The CDR3 extends over 13 amino acids. Germline V gene data show CDR1 as LNHDA and CDR2 as SQIVND (reference sequence). Trimming took 4 bases from V and 4 from J; bases not matched to a gene: 1. With 60 Vbeta and 13 Jbeta primers, the PCR was carried out. Generated by immunoSEQ multiplex PCR, the TCRdb table keeps only in-frame clones and is missing some. Among 100,000 to 150,000 clones listed, 75% to 90% were seen once. This sample is part of a study of cytomegalovirus exposure and HLA in healthy donors. Overall study findings and caveats: Analyses of presence and absence presupposed an approximately uniform sequencing depth across donors.

The clonotype was recovered from a man younger than 30 in good health and CMV-seropositive. The material sequenced was PBMCs. The chain uses TRBV19 and TRBJ1-5; 7 bases line up with TRBD1. In DNA form, the CDR3 reads TGTGCCAGTAGTACACAGGGGAATCAGCCCCAGCATTTT. Translated: CASSTQGNQPQHF. Variable domain in full (rest from reference TRBV19 and TRBJ1-5): DGGITQSPKYLFRKEGQNVTLSCEQNLNHDAMYWYRQDPGQGLRLIYYSQIVNDFQKGDIAEGYSVSREKKESFPLTVTSAQKNPTAFYLCASSTQGNQPQHFGDGTRLSIL.